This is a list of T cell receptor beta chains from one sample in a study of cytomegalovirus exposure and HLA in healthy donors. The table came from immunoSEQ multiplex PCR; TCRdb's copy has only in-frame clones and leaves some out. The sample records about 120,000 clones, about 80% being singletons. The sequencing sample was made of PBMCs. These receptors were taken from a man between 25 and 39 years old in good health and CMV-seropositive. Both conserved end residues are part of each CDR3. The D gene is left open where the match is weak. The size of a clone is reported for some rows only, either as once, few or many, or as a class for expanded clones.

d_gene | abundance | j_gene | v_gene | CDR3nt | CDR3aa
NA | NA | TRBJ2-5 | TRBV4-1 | TGCGCCAGCAGCCAAGGGAACACCCCGGGGGAAGAGACCCAGTACTTC | CASSQGNTPGEETQYF
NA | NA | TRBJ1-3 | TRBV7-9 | TGTGCCAGCAGCGTTCCGGGGTACTCCTCTGGAAACACCATATATTTT | CASSVPGYSSGNTIYF
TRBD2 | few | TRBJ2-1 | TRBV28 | TGTGCCAGCAGTTCTAGCGGGGGCCTATACAATGAGCAGTTCTTC | CASSSSGGLYNEQFF
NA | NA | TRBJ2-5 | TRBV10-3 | TGTGCCATCAGTGAGCGTCTAGGGGGACTACAAGAGACCCAGTACTTC | CAISERLGGLQETQYF
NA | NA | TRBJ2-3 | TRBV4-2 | TGTGCCAGCAGCCAAGATTATAGCGACCTAAGCACAGATACGCAGTATTTT | CASSQDYSDLSTDTQYF
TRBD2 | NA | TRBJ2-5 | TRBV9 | TGTGCCAGCAGCGTTCGGGGAGGGCGCCTGGGAGAGACCCAGTACTTC | CASSVRGGRLGETQYF
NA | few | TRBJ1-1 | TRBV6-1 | TGTGCCAGCAGTGAACGGGAAGTCACTGAAGCTTTCTTT | CASSEREVTEAFF
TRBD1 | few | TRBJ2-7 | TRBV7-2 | TGTGCCAGCAGCGGCGGACAGGGCCTCGAGCAGTACTTC | CASSGGQGLEQYF
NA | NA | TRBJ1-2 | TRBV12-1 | TGTGCCAGCAGCCCTAGGGGAACCCGCCCAGGGGGTAACTATGGCTACACCTTC | CASSPRGTRPGGNYGYTF
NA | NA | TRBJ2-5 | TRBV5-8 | TGTGCCAGCACCAACTTCGGGACACTTATCCAAGAGACCCAGTACTTC | CASTNFGTLIQETQYF
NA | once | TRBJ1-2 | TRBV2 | TGTGCCAGCAGTGAAGCAAGGCCAGGGAGGGTTGGCTACACCTTC | CASSEARPGRVGYTF
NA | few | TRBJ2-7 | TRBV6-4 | TGTGCCAGCAGTGACGATTTCGGGAGGCAGTACTTC | CASSDDFGRQYF
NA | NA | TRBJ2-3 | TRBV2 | TGTGCCACCCCGTCTTCCAGGGAACCGGATACGCAGTATTTT | CATPSSREPDTQYF
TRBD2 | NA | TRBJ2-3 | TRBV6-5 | TGTGCCAGCATGTTAGCGGGGGGGGCAGATACGCAGTATTTT | CASMLAGGADTQYF
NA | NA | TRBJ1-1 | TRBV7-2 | TGTGCCAGCAGCCCACAGATGAACACTGAAGCTTTCTTT | CASSPQMNTEAFF
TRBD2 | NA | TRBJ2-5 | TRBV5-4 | TGTGCCAGCAGCTTTTGGATAGCGGGGGTACAGACCCAGTACTTC | CASSFWIAGVQTQYF
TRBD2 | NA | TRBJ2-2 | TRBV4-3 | TGCGCCAGCAGCCAACAAACTTTAGCGGGGGTCGCGAACACCGGGGAGCTGTTTTTT | CASSQQTLAGVANTGELFF
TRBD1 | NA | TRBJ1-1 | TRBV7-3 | TGTGCCAGCAGCTTATATGGGCAGGGGGCGAACACTGAAGCTTTCTTT | CASSLYGQGANTEAFF
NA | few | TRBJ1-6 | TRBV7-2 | TGTGCCAGCAGCTTACAGGGTGGCCATAATTCACCCCTCCACTTT | CASSLQGGHNSPLHF
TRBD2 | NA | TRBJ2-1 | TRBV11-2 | TGTGCCAGCAGCTTCGGGGGGGCGCGATGGGAGCAGTTCTTC | CASSFGGARWEQFF